Below, 21 T cell receptor beta chains from the same sample are listed, as sequenced in a study of OX40 agonist ivuxolimab in advanced cancers. TCRdb's table, derived via immunoSEQ multiplex PCR, lists solely in-frame clones and lacks some. This table has tens of thousands of clones, roughly 89% appearing once. The sequencing used CD4+ or CD8+ T cells sorted from blood, collected in a trial of the OX40 agonist ivuxolimab. Receptors were obtained from an adult with an advanced solid tumor such as melanoma, head and neck, liver or kidney cancer.

This chain uses TRBV7-2 with TRBJ2-1, with TRBD2 as a possible D gene (5 bases). Germline V lookup: CDR1 SGHTA, CDR2 FQGNSA. Deletions cut 4 bases from V and 0 bases from J, with 13 bases between. This CDR3 is 16 amino acids long. CDR3 region: CASSSKSGSSYNEQFF. The CDR3 nucleotides read TGTGCCAGCAGCTCCAAGAGCGGTAGCTCCTACAATGAGCAGTTCTTC. Full variable domain (remainder filled in from reference TRBV7-2 and TRBJ2-1): GAGVSQSPSNKVTEKGKDVELRCDPISGHTALYWYRQSLGQGLEFLIYFQGNSAPDKSGLPSDRFSAERTGGSVSTLTIQRTQQEDSAVYLCASSSKSGSSYNEQFFGPGTRLTVL.

This clone was found once. Other nucleotide sequences from this sample produce the same CDR3. The V call is TRBV7-9, the J call TRBJ2-2; 7 nucleotides line up with TRBD1. Trimming removed 4 bases from V and 4 bases from J; junction bases left unmatched: 3. The CDR3 extends over 14 amino acids. Germline CDR1 reads SEHNR; CDR2 reads FQNEAQ (reference sequence). The CDR3 reads CASSSGTATGELFF. CDR3 nucleotides: TGTGCCAGCAGCTCCGGGACAGCCACCGGGGAGCTGTTTTTT.

This chain connects TRBV7-9 to TRBJ2-3; no clear D gene. This CDR3 contains 13 residues. Germline V gene sequence: CDR1 SEHNR, CDR2 FQNEAQ (reference sequence). V dropped 5 bases and J dropped 1 base, with 7 bases sitting between them. The CDR3 reads CASSVGRTDTQYF. The CDR3 DNA follows: TGTGCCAGCAGCGTTGGCCGCACAGATACGCAGTATTTT.

This chain links TRBV6-5 with TRBJ1-1; 10 nucleotides align to TRBD1. CDR1 and CDR2 from the germline V gene are MNHEY and SVGAGI. With V trimmed by 6 bases and J by 3 bases, 7 bases remained unmatched. The CDR3 is 15 amino acids. CDR3: CASRTGTGAYTEAFF. CDR3 DNA: TGTGCCAGCAGAACCGGGACAGGGGCCTACACTGAAGCTTTCTTT.

Only one count was recorded for this clone. The J gene is TRBJ1-2, the V gene TRBV23-1; possible D gene TRBD1, 6 bases. TRBV23-1 counts as an open reading frame of uncertain function. Trimming shortened V by 0 bases and J by 6 bases, and 14 bases separated the two germline ends. This CDR3 contains 15 residues. In DNA form, the CDR3 reads TGCGCCAGCAGTCAATCCCCAGGGGCCCTAGATGGCTACACCTTC. Translating it yields CASSQSPGALDGYTF.

The V call is TRBV6-1, the J call TRBJ2-3; maybe TRBD1 (6 bases). V was shortened by 4 bases and J by 2 bases, with 16 bases between the two germline ends. The CDR3 totals 16 residues. Germline assignment: CDR1 MNHNS and CDR2 SASEGT. The CDR3 loop is CASSASWTADTDTQYF. The DNA of the CDR3 is TGTGCCAGCAGTGCTTCTTGGACAGCAGACACAGATACGCAGTATTTT.

The chain couples TRBV9 to TRBJ2-1; 7 nucleotides match TRBD2. CDR1 SGDLS and CDR2 YYNGEE come from the germline V gene. The CDR3 length is 13 residues. The trim removed 0 bases at V and 6 bases at J, leaving 0 bases unmatched. The CDR3 spells CASSVGTSNEQFF. The CDR3 bases are TGTGCCAGCAGCGTAGGGACTAGCAATGAGCAGTTCTTC.

The chain combines TRBV19 with TRBJ2-2; 7 nucleotides line up with TRBD1. The length of the CDR3 is 15 residues. The J segment lost 1 base and the V segment lost 5 bases, leaving 4 bases of the junction unmatched. Germline V gene data show CDR1 as LNHDA and CDR2 as SQIVND (reference sequence). The CDR3 here is CASSLRDRNTGELFF. DNA of the CDR3: TGTGCCAGTAGTCTCCGGGACAGGAACACCGGGGAGCTGTTTTTT.

The chain has TRBV19 and TRBJ1-2; TRBD1 is a possible D gene (5 bases). Trimming took 3 bases from V and 8 from J, leaving 19 bases between them. Germline assignment: CDR1 LNHDA and CDR2 SQIVND (reference sequence). This CDR3 spans 15 amino acids. CDR3 DNA sequence: TGTGCCAGTAGTATGATGGTCGGGGCCCTGGGCGGCTACACCTTC. It codes for CASSMMVGALGGYTF.

This clone occurred a few times. The chain has TRBV29-1 and TRBJ2-3; TRBD1 might be the D (5 bases). The CDR3 is 13 residues long. Germline V lookup: CDR1 SQVTM, CDR2 ANQGSEA. V lost 3 bases and J lost 3, with 10 bases in between. CDR3 in amino acids: CSVDRQGTDTQYF. The CDR3 DNA follows: TGCAGCGTTGACCGTCAGGGTACAGATACGCAGTATTTT.

This rearrangement joins TRBV5-1 to TRBJ2-5; D may be TRBD1 (5 bases). V was clipped by 4 bases and J by 4 bases, with 11 bases between them. The CDR3 covers 13 residues. Germline V gene data show CDR1 as SGHRS and CDR2 as YFSETQ. The chain's CDR3 is CASSRARGETQYF. DNA of the CDR3: TGCGCCAGCAGCCGTGCAAGGGGAGAGACCCAGTACTTC.

The rearrangement links TRBV7-7 to TRBJ2-1; TRBD2 matches at 7 bases. This CDR3 contains 17 residues. Germline V gives CDR1 SSHAT, CDR2 FNYEAQ (reference sequence). With V trimmed by 0 bases and J by 4 bases, 9 bases remained unmatched. CDR3 residues: CASSLALAGGGYNEQFF. The CDR3 region has the DNA TGTGCCAGCAGCTTAGCTCTTGCTGGGGGGGGTTACAATGAGCAGTTCTTC.

The chain recombines TRBV10-3 with TRBJ1-2; D might be TRBD1 (5 bases). This CDR3 spans 14 amino acids. CDR1 is ENHRY, CDR2 SYGVKD, per germline. The V end lost 8 bases, the J end lost 4 bases, and 17 bases lay between the germline ends. The CDR3, as DNA: TGTGCCATCGGTCGGGACTCTCAGGCCTATGGCTACACCTTC. Protein: CAIGRDSQAYGYTF.

This clone has only a few counts. This rearrangement joins TRBV11-3 to TRBJ2-3, with 7 bases identical to TRBD1. The CDR3 contains 15 residues. The germline CDR1 and CDR2 sequences are SGHNT and YENEEA. After removal of 5 bases from V and 3 bases from J, the junction contained 8 bases not matched to a gene. The CDR3 sequence is CASSQTGLLTDTQYF. DNA for the CDR3: TGTGCCAGCAGCCAGACAGGGTTGTTAACAGATACGCAGTATTTT.

The V and J genes are TRBV11-3 and TRBJ2-2; D unclear. CDR3 length: 13 amino acids. Trimming stripped 2 bases from V and 5 bases from J, with 6 bases between. Germline CDR1 SGHNT, CDR2 YENEEA. The CDR3 DNA is TGTGCCAGCAGCTTAAGGCGAACCGGGGAGCTGTTTTTT. Protein product: CASSLRRTGELFF.

J is TRBJ2-1 and V is TRBV29-1, with TRBD2 identical over 9 bases. V was pared by 0 bases and J by 7 bases, with 4 bases of the junction left unmatched. Germline V gene lookup returns CDR1 SQVTM and CDR2 ANQGSEA. This CDR3 spans 14 amino acids. The CDR3 is CSVEDWAGGNEQFF. DNA of the CDR3: TGCAGCGTTGAAGACTGGGCGGGAGGGAATGAGCAGTTCTTC.

The chain couples TRBV4-1 to TRBJ2-3; 10 nucleotides match TRBD1. CDR1 and CDR2 from the germline V gene are MGHRA and YSYEKL. V shed 4 bases, J shed 2 bases, and the junction held 6 bases outside the gene matches. This CDR3 is built from 16 residues. For the CDR3, the DNA is TGCGCCAGCAGCCTCCGGGACAGGGGAACCACAGATACGCAGTATTTT. Translation: CASSLRDRGTTDTQYF.

The rearrangement links TRBV7-9 to TRBJ2-2; D is possibly TRBD2 (5 bases). Germline V lookup: CDR1 SEHNR, CDR2 FQNEAQ (reference sequence). Trimming took off 5 bases at V and 5 bases at J, with 12 bases between the two ends. The CDR3 is 14 residues long. The CDR3 DNA sequence: TGTGCCAGCAGCCCTCGGGGTGGTACCGGGGAGCTGTTTTTT. This sequence encodes CASSPRGGTGELFF.

This clone was observed a few times. This chain joins TRBV7-3 and TRBJ1-6, with 8 positions matching TRBD1. The V gene's germline CDR1 is SGHTA and CDR2 FQGTGA. The CDR3 runs to 14 residues. V shed 5 bases, J shed 5 bases, and the junction held 2 bases outside the gene matches. CDR3 DNA: TGTGCCAGCAGCCCGGGACAGGATAATTCACCCCTCCACTTT. Residues: CASSPGQDNSPLHF.

J is TRBJ1-3 and V is TRBV11-2; D unclear. The CDR3 is 15 residues long. The V gene's germline CDR1 is SGHAT and CDR2 FQNNGV. V lost 6 bases to trimming and J lost 4 bases, with 16 bases between them. For the CDR3, the DNA is TGTGCCAGCAGTCGTTTGCCGGAGGGCGGAAACACCATATATTTT. Residues: CASSRLPEGGNTIYF.

The CDR3 bases are TGCGCCAGCAGTAAAACCATAGCGGGAGAGGCGGATGAGCAGTTCTTC. Its translation: CASSKTIAGEADEQFF. The chain joins TRBV10-1 to TRBJ2-1; 9 positions agree with TRBD2. Per the germline V gene, CDR1 is WNHNN and CDR2 is SYGVQD (reference sequence). The CDR3 loop spans 16 amino acids. V dropped 5 bases and J dropped 8; count of bases not matched to a gene: 13.